A single sample gave rise to the 8 T cell receptor beta chains below, sequenced in a study of Ad26.COV2.S vaccination and SARS-CoV-2 variants. Described treatment: roughly 19 received Ad26.COV2.S at low or high dose, single or two shots; about 5 received placebo; per-sample allocation not given. Collection of samples fell on day 63 after the first vaccine or placebo injection. Generated by immunoSEQ multiplex PCR, the TCRdb table keeps only in-frame clones and is missing some. The sample contains about 320,000 clones, roughly nine tenths of which appear only once. The material was peripheral blood, obtained in a trial of Ad26.COV2.S vaccine versus placebo. The receptor set was obtained from a person between 18 and 60 years old who received the Ad26.COV2.S COVID-19 vaccine or a placebo.

This clone has just one count. V and J are TRBV14 and TRBJ2-1; D is uncertain. The CDR3 consists of 16 residues. Germline-derived CDR1 and CDR2 are SGHDN and FVKESK. Trimming removed 0 bases from V and 4 bases from J, with 13 bases in between. This chain's CDR3 is CASSQDQIRLYNEQFF. CDR3 DNA sequence: TGTGCCAGCAGCCAAGATCAGATTCGCCTTTACAATGAGCAGTTCTTC.

This sequence joins TRBV5-1 and TRBJ1-3; D is unclear. This CDR3 contains 15 residues. The ends were cut back, 4 bases at V and 0 bases at J, with 11 bases in the middle. Germline CDR1 and CDR2: SGHRS and YFSETQ. The CDR3 sequence is CASSMTVSSGNTIYF. CDR3 bases: TGCGCCAGCAGCATGACGGTCTCCTCTGGAAACACCATATATTTT.

This chain links TRBV6-5 with TRBJ1-1; D not certain. The germline V gene encodes CDR1 MNHEY and CDR2 SVGAGI. The CDR3 is 15 residues long. V was trimmed by 10 bases and J by 4 bases, leaving 22 bases between them. CDR3 nucleotide sequence: TGTGCCATCCACACGAAACAGCTTGGAGGCACTGAAGCTTTCTTT. Residues: CAIHTKQLGGTEAFF.

The J gene is TRBJ2-7, the V gene TRBV7-2, with D possibly TRBD1 on 5 matching bases. The CDR3 spans 15 residues. Germline loops: CDR1 SGHTA, CDR2 FQGNSA. V lost 1 base to trimming and J lost 0 bases, with 10 bases between them. Written as DNA, the CDR3 is TGTGCCAGCAGCTTAGAAAGGACACTCTCCTACGAGCAGTACTTC. Its translation: CASSLERTLSYEQYF.

This clone was found a few times. This rearrangement joins TRBV19 to TRBJ1-5, with D unclear. Germline V CDR1 and CDR2: LNHDA, SQIVND (reference sequence). The length of the CDR3 is 13 residues. Trimming cost V 5 bases and J 7 bases, with 12 bases left between them. CDR3 bases: TGTGCCAGTAGTTCCTACCCCACCCAGCCCCAGCATTTT. It specifies CASSSYPTQPQHF.

The genes are TRBV19 and TRBJ2-7, with unresolved D. CDR1 LNHDA and CDR2 SQIVND come from the germline V gene (reference sequence). Trimming left V 5 bases short and J 2 bases short, with 10 bases between. The CDR3 is 13 amino acids. The CDR3 region is CASSPAPAYEQYF. CDR3 DNA sequence: TGTGCCAGTAGTCCGGCGCCAGCCTACGAGCAGTACTTC.

The chain employs TRBV5-6 and TRBJ1-2; D is unclear. The CDR3 sequence is 13 residues long. V lost 0 bases, J lost 3 bases, and 6 bases lay in between. Germline lookup yields CDR1 SGHDT and CDR2 YYEEEE. The CDR3 here is CASSLVRDYGYTF. CDR3 DNA: TGTGCCAGCAGCTTGGTGCGCGACTATGGCTACACCTTC.

This chain joins TRBV9 and TRBJ1-1; perhaps TRBD1 as D (6 bases). Trimming removed 0 bases at V and 4 bases at J, with 13 bases between. The CDR3 is 15 residues long. Germline CDR1 SGDLS, CDR2 YYNGEE. The CDR3 DNA follows: TGTGCCAGCAGCGTAGGACGGGGGGCGAGCACTGAAGCTTTCTTT. Translation: CASSVGRGASTEAFF. The full variable domain, its missing parts supplied by reference TRBV9 and TRBJ1-1, is DSGVTQTPKHLITATGQRVTLRCSPRSGDLSVYWYQQSLDQGLQFLIQYYNGEERAKGNILERFSAQQFPDLHSELNLSSLELGDSALYFCASSVGRGASTEAFFGQGTRLTVV.